What follows are 10 T cell receptor beta chains derived from one specimen sequenced in a study of blood T cell repertoires in COVID-19. Using immunoSEQ multiplex PCR, the repertoire was profiled, and TCRdb retains in-frame clones only, with some absent. The sample has a few hundred thousand clones, about 91% seen once. The sample taken for sequencing was PBMCs or T cells enriched from blood (not recorded which). These receptors all come from a human donor in a cohort exposed to, infected with or recovered from COVID-19 (not recorded which). The donor label of this sample is uncertain.

J is TRBJ2-5 and V is TRBV7-9, with D unclear. The CDR3 extends over 15 amino acids. Trimming took 3 bases from V and 1 from J, leaving 12 bases between them. Per germline, CDR1 SEHNR and CDR2 FQNEAQ (reference sequence). The CDR3 nucleotides are TGTGCCAGCAGCTTGGTACGAGGCCCCCAAGAGACCCAGTACTTC. As protein: CASSLVRGPQETQYF. The complete variable domain, with remaining parts taken from reference TRBV7-9 and TRBJ2-5, reads DTGVSQNPRHKITKRGQNVTFRCDPISEHNRLYWYRQTLGQGPEFLTYFQNEAQLEKSRLLSDRFSAERPKGSFSTLEIQRTEQGDSAMYLCASSLVRGPQETQYFGPGTRLLVL.

This clone has only a few counts. CDR3 protein: CASRRGGEQYF. DNA for the CDR3: TGTGCCAGCCGCCGGGGAGGTGAGCAGTACTTC. This rearrangement joins TRBV6-2 or TRBV6-3 to TRBJ2-7, with a possible D match to TRBD2 (6 bases). The CDR3 spans 11 residues. V was pared by 8 bases and J by 7 bases, with 12 bases between. Germline V lookup: CDR1 MNHEY, CDR2 SVGEGT.

The V and J genes are TRBV11-2 and TRBJ1-2, with a possible D match to TRBD1 (5 bases). CDR3 size: 12 residues. The V end lost 0 bases, the J end lost 8 bases, and 7 bases lay between the germline ends. Germline loops: CDR1 SGHAT, CDR2 FQNNGV. CDR3 nucleotides: TGTGCCAGCAGCTTAGAAGGGGCAGGCTACACCTTC. Its translation is CASSLEGAGYTF.

The CDR3 nucleotides read TGTGCCACCAGTGACAGTAACTCCTACGAGCAGTACTTC. The encoded protein is CATSDSNSYEQYF. This rearrangement joins TRBV24-1 to TRBJ2-7; D remains ambiguous. Germline loops: CDR1 KGHDR, CDR2 SFDVKD. Trimming left V 4 bases short and J 0 bases short, with 6 bases between. CDR3 length: 13 residues.

The DNA of the CDR3 is TGCGCCAGCAGCCGTGGGGACAGGGATTACGAGCAGTACTTC. It translates to CASSRGDRDYEQYF. The V gene is TRBV4-3, the J gene TRBJ2-7, with 9 bases aligning to TRBD1. V lost 4 bases to trimming and J lost 4 bases; unmatched junction nucleotides: 5. CDR3 length equals 14 residues. Germline V gene sequence: CDR1 LGHNA, CDR2 YSLEER.

J is TRBJ1-1 and V is TRBV7-3, with TRBD1 matching over 7 bases. CDR1 is SGHTA and CDR2 is FQGTGA in the germline V gene. The CDR3 totals 15 residues. J was trimmed by 1 base and V by 5 bases; bases with no gene match: 7. The CDR3 here is CASSPDRDRNTEAFF. In DNA, the CDR3 is TGTGCCAGCAGCCCAGACAGGGACCGGAACACTGAAGCTTTCTTT.

CDR3 residues: CASSILSQGRKLFF. The CDR3, as DNA: TGTGCCAGTAGTATTTTAAGTCAGGGCCGAAAACTGTTTTTT. The gene calls are TRBV19 and TRBJ1-4, with D possibly matching TRBD1 (5 bases). V was cut by 3 bases and J by 10 bases, with 15 bases left in between. The CDR3 loop spans 14 amino acids. The germline V gene encodes CDR1 LNHDA and CDR2 SQIVND (reference sequence).

The V gene is TRBV14, the J gene TRBJ2-5, with D possibly TRBD1 on 5 matching bases. V lost 2 bases and J 2 bases, leaving 9 bases between the germline ends. The length of the CDR3 is 14 residues. The germline gives CDR1 SGHDN, CDR2 FVKESK. This chain's CDR3 is CASSQWGLQETQYF. The CDR3 bases are TGTGCCAGCAGCCAATGGGGCTTGCAAGAGACCCAGTACTTC.

The genes are TRBV4-3 and TRBJ1-2; no reliable D call. The CDR3 has 10 residues. CDR1 and CDR2 from the germline V gene are LGHNA and YSLEER. Trimming pared 6 bases from V and 4 bases from J, leaving 3 bases between. CDR3 loop: CASRRYGYTF. As DNA, the CDR3 is TGCGCCAGCAGGCGCTATGGCTACACCTTC.

The chain combines TRBV2 with TRBJ2-1; 11 nucleotides align to TRBD2. The germline CDR1 and CDR2 sequences are SNHLY and FYNNEI. The CDR3 length is 15 residues. The trim removed 5 bases at V and 8 bases at J, leaving 8 bases unmatched. CDR3 residues: CASSPTSGGRDEQFF. The CDR3 nucleotides are TGTGCCAGCAGTCCAACTAGCGGGGGACGGGATGAGCAGTTCTTC.